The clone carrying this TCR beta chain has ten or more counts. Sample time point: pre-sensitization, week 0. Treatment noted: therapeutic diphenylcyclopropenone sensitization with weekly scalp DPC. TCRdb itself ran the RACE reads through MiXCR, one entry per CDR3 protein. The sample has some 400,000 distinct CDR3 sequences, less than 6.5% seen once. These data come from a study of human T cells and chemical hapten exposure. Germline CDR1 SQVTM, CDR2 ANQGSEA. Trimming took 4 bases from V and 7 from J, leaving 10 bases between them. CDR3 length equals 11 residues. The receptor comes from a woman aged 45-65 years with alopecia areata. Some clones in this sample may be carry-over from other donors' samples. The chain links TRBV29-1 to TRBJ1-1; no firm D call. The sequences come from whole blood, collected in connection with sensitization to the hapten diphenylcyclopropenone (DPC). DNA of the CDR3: TGCAGCGTTGCATTTGGGAGTGAAGCTTTCTTT. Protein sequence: CSVAFGSEAFF.